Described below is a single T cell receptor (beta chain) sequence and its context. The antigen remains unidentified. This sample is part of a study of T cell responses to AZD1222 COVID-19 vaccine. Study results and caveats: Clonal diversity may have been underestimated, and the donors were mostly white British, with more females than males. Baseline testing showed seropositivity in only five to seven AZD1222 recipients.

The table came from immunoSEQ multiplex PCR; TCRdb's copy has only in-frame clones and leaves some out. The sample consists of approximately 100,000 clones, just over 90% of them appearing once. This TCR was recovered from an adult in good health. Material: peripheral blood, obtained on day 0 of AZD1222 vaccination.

The CDR3 spells CSGRDTYYEQYF. The CDR3 DNA reads as TGCAGCGGTAGGGACACCTACTACGAGCAGTACTTC. The chain has TRBV29-1 and TRBJ2-7; a weak D match, TRBD1 (6 bases). Germline V gene lookup returns CDR1 SQVTM and CDR2 ANQGSEA. The CDR3 covers 12 residues. Trimming shortened V by 7 bases and J by 3 bases, and 13 bases separated the two germline ends.